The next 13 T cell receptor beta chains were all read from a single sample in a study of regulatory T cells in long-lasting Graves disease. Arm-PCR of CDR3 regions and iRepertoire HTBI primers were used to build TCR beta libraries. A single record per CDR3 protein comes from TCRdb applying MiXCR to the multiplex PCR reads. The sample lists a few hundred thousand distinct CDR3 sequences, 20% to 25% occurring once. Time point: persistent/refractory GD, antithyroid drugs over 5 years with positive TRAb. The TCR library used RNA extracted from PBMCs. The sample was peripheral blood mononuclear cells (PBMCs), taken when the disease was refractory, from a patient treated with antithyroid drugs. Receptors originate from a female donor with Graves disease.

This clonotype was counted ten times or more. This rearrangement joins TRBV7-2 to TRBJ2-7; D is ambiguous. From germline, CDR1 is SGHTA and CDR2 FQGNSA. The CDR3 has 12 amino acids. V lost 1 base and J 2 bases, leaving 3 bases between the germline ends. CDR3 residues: CASSLEAYEQYF. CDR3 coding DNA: TGTGCCAGCAGCTTAGAAGCCTACGAGCAGTACTTC.

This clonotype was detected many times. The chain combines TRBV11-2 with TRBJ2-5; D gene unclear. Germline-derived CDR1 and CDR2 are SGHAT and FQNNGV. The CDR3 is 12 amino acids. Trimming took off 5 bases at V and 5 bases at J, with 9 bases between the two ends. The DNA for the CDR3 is TGTGCCAGCAGCCATCTCCCTGAGACCCAGTACTTC. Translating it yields CASSHLPETQYF.

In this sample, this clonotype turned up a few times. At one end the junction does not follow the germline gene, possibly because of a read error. The chain's CDR3 is CATKLAFNTGELVF. DNA for the CDR3: TGTGCCACCAAGCTAGCGTTTAACACCGGGGAGCTGGTTTTT. The chain joins TRBV6-1 to TRBJ2-2, with D maybe TRBD2 (6 bases). Germline V gene data show CDR1 as MNHNS and CDR2 as SASEGT. The CDR3 extends over 14 amino acids.

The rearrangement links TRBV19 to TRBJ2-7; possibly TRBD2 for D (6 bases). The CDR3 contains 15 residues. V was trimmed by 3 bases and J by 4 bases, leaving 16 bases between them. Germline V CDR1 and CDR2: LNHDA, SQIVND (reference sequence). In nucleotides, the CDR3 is TGTGCCAGTAGTATCGGCGGGACGGCTTCTTACGAGCAGTACTTC. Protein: CASSIGGTASYEQYF.

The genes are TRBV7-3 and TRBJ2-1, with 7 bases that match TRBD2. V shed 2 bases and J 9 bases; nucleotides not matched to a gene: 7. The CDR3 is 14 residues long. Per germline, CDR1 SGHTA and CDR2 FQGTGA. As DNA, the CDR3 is TGTGCCAGCAGCTTATCTTTGGCTAGCGGTGAGCAGTTCTTC. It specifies CASSLSLASGEQFF.

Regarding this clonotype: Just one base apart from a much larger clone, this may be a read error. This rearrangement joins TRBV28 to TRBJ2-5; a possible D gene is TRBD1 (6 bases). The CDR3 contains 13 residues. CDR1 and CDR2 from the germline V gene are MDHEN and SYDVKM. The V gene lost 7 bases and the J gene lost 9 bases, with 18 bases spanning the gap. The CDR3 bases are TGTGCCAGCAACATACAGGGTTTTGGGGCCCAGTACTTC. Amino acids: CASNIQGFGAQYF.

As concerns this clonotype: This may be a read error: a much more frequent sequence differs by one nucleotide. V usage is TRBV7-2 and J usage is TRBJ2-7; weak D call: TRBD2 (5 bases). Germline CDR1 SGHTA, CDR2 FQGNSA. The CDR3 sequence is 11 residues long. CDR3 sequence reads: CASSPLREQCF. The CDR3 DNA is TGTGCCAGCAGCCCCCTGAGGGAGCAGTGCTTC.

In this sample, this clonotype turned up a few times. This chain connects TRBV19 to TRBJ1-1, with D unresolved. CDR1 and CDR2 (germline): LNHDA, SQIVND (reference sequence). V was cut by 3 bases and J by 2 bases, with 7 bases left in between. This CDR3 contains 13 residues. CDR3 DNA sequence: TGTGCCAGTAGTATTAAGGGTAACACTGAAGCTTTCTTT. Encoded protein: CASSIKGNTEAFF.

CDR3 in DNA: TGTGCCAGTAGTATCTTGAGACAGAGGAACACCGGGGAGCTGTTTTTT. This codes for CASSILRQRNTGELFF. The J gene is TRBJ2-2, the V gene TRBV19, with D maybe TRBD1 (5 bases). The germline V gene encodes CDR1 LNHDA and CDR2 SQIVND (reference sequence). The length of the CDR3 is 16 residues. The V gene lost 3 bases and the J gene lost 1 base, with 12 bases spanning the gap. The full variable domain, in which reference TRBV19 and TRBJ2-2 provide the parts outside the CDR3, is DGGITQSPKYLFRKEGQNVTLSCEQNLNHDAMYWYRQDPGQGLRLIYYSQIVNDFQKGDIAEGYSVSREKKESFPLTVTSAQKNPTAFYLCASSILRQRNTGELFFGEGSRLTVL.

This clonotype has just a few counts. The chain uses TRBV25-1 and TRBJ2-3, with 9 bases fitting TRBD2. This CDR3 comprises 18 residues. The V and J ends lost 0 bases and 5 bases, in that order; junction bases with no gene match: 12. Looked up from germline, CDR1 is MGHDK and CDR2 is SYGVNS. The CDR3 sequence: CASSEYPREGVHGDTQYF. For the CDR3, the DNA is TGTGCCAGCAGTGAATATCCGCGGGAGGGAGTCCATGGAGATACGCAGTATTTT. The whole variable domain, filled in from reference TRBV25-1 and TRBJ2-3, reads EADIYQTPRYLVIGTGKKITLECSQTMGHDKMYWYQQDPGMELHLIHYSYGVNSTEKGDLSSESTVSRIRTEHFPLTLESARPSHTSQYLCASSEYPREGVHGDTQYFGPGTRLTVL.

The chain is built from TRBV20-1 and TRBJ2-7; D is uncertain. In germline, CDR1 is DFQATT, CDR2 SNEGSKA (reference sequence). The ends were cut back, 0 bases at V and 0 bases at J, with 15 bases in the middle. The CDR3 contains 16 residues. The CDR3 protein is CSARDTLTLSSYEQYF. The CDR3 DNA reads TGCAGTGCTAGAGATACCTTGACCTTGAGCTCCTACGAGCAGTACTTC.

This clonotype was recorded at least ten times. CDR3 sequence reads: CASSFGTGTGQNIQYF. In nucleotides, the CDR3 is TGTGCCAGCAGCTTTGGCACCGGGACAGGGCAAAACATTCAGTACTTC. The rearrangement uses TRBV7-2 and TRBJ2-4; the match to TRBD1 covers 9 bases. The CDR3 totals 16 residues. The V gene end was trimmed by 3 bases and the J gene end by 5 bases; junction bases not matched to a gene: 8. Germline lookup yields CDR1 SGHTA and CDR2 FQGNSA.

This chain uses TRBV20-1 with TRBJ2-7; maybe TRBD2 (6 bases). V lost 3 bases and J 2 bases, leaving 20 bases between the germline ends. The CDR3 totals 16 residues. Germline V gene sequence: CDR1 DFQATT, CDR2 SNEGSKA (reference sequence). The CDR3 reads CSAREPGGSGPYEQYF. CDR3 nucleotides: TGCAGTGCTAGGGAACCCGGGGGTAGCGGCCCCTACGAGCAGTACTTC.